Sequencing of this T cell receptor (beta chain) was carried out in a study of cytomegalovirus exposure and HLA in healthy donors. The PCR contained 60 Vbeta and 13 Jbeta primers. Sequencing used immunoSEQ multiplex PCR; TCRdb keeps in-frame clones, though not all of them. The profile covers around 150,000 clones, with approximately 72% appearing a single time and 1.2% to 1.5% taken by the ten largest. Trimming stripped 7 bases from V and 6 bases from J, with 16 bases between. The CDR3 runs to 13 residues. Germline lookup yields CDR1 MNHEY and CDR2 SMNVEV (reference sequence). V and J are TRBV27 and TRBJ2-7; D may be TRBD2 (6 bases). Material: PBMCs. This TCR was recovered from a man between 18 and 35 years old in good health and CMV-seronegative. Here the CDR3 reads CASMGDSFSEQYF. CDR3 in DNA: TGTGCCAGCATGGGGGACTCATTTTCCGAGCAGTACTTC.